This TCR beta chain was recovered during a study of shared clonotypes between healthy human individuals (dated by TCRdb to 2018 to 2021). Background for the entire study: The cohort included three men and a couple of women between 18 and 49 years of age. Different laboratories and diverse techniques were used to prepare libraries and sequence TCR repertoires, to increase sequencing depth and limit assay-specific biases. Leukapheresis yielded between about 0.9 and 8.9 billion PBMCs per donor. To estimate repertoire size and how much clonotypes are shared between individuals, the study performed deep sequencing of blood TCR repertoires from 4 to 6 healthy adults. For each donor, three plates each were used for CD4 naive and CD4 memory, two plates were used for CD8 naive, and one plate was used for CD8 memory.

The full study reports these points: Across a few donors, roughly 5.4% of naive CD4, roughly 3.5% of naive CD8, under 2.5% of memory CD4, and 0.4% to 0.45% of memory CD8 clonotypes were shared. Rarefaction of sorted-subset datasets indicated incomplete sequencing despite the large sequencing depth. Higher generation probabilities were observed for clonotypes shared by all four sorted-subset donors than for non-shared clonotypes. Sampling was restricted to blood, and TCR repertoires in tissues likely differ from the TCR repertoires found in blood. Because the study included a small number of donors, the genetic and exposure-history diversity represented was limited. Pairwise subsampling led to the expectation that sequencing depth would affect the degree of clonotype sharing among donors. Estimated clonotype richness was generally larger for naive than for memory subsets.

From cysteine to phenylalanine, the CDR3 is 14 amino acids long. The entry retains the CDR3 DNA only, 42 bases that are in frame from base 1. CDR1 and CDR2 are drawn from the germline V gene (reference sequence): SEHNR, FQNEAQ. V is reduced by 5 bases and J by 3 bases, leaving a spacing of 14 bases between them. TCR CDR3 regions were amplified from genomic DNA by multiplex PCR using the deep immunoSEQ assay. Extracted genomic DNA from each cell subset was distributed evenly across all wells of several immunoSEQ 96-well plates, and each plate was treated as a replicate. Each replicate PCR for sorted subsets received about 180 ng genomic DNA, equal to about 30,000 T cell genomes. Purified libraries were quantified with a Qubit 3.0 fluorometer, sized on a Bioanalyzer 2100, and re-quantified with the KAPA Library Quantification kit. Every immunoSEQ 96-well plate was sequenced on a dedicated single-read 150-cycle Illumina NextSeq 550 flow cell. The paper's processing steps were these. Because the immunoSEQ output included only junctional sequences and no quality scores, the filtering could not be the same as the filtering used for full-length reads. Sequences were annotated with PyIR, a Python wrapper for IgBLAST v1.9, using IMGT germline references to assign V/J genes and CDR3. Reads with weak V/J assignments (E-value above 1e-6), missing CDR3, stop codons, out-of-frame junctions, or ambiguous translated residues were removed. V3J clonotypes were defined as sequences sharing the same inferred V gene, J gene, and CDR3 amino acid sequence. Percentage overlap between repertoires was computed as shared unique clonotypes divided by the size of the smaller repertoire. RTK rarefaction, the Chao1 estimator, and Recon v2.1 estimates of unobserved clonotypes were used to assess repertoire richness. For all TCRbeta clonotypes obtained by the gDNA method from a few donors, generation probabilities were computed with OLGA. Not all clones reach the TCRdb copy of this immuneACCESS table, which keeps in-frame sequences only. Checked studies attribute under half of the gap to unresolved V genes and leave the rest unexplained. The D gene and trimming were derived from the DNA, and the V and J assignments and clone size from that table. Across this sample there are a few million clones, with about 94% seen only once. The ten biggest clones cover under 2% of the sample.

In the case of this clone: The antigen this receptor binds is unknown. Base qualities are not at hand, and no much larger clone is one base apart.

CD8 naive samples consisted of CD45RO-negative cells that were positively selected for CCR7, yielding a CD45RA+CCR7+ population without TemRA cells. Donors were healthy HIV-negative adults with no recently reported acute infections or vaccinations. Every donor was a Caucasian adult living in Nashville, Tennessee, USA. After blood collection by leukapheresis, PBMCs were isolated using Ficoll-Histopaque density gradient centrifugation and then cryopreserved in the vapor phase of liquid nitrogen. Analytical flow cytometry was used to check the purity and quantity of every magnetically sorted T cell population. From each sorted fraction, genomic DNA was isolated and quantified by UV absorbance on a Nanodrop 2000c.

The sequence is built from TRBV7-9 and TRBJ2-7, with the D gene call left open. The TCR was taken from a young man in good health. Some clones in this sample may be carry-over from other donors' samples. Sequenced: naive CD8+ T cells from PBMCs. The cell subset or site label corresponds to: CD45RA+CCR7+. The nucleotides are TGTGCCAGCAGCGGCCGGGTCGATCTCTACGAGCAGTACTTC. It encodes CASSGRVDLYEQYF.